These 13 T cell receptor beta chains originate from one sample sequenced in a study of shared clonotypes between healthy human individuals (dated by TCRdb to 2019 to 2021). Receptor amplification or capture employed the immunoSEQ multiplex PCR assay. Held by TCRdb, this immuneACCESS table contains in-frame sequences only and omits some clones. Under half of the omission traces to an unresolved V gene where checked; the cause of the rest is unknown. The sample table records 900,000 to 1,200,000 clones; approximately 80% of these occur just once. The ten largest clones capture under 0.8% of the sample. The sequencing input was memory CD4+ T cells from PBMCs. The cell subset or site label corresponds to: CD45RA-negative fraction. The receptors originated from a man between 18 and 35 years old in good health. Some clones in this sample may be carry-over from other donors' samples.

J is TRBJ1-5 and V is TRBV28; possible D gene TRBD1, 6 bases. The CDR3 has 16 amino acids. V lost 5 bases and J lost 4, with 18 bases in between. CDR1 and CDR2 from the germline V gene are MDHEN and SYDVKM. In DNA, the CDR3 is TGTGCCAGCAGTCTCGCGGGGGGGCTTATTAATCAGCCCCAGCATTTT. Residues: CASSLAGGLINQPQHF.

The chain joins TRBV10-2 to TRBJ1-5; D may be TRBD1 (5 bases). V was cut by 4 bases and J by 3 bases, with 13 bases left in between. CDR3 length equals 15 residues. Germline V gene lookup returns CDR1 WSHSY and CDR2 SAAADI. The CDR3 protein is CASSVMGPNNQPQHF. In DNA, the CDR3 is TGCGCCAGCAGTGTTATGGGACCGAACAATCAGCCCCAGCATTTT.

The chain has TRBV28 and TRBJ2-7; tentatively, D is TRBD2 (5 bases). V was shortened by 0 bases and J by 2 bases, with 11 bases between the two germline ends. The CDR3 has 15 residues. Per the germline V gene, CDR1 is MDHEN and CDR2 is SYDVKM. The CDR3, as DNA: TGTGCCAGCAGTTTATGGGGCGGGCCCACCTACGAGCAGTACTTC. It codes for CASSLWGGPTYEQYF. The full variable domain, rest sourced from reference TRBV28 and TRBJ2-7, is DVKVTQSSRYLVKRTGEKVFLECVQDMDHENMFWYRQDPGLGLRLIYFSYDVKMKEKGDIPEGYSVSREKKERFSLILESASTNQTSMYLCASSLWGGPTYEQYFGPGTRLTVT.

V gene TRBV5-1 combines with J gene TRBJ2-5; 8 nucleotides line up with TRBD1. With V trimmed by 1 base and J by 2 bases, 4 bases remained unmatched. The CDR3 consists of 15 residues. Germline V gene data show CDR1 as SGHRS and CDR2 as YFSETQ. The chain's CDR3 is CASSLQGQEQETQYF. The CDR3 DNA reads as TGCGCCAGCAGCTTGCAGGGACAGGAGCAAGAGACCCAGTACTTC.

The V call is TRBV11-3, the J call TRBJ1-1; D is unclear. This CDR3 spans 8 amino acids. Germline V gene data show CDR1 as SGHNT and CDR2 as YENEEA. The V gene lost 7 bases and the J gene lost 6 bases, with 0 bases spanning the gap. DNA for the CDR3: TGTGCCAGCACTGAAGCTTTCTTT. It encodes CASTEAFF.

CDR3 in DNA: TGCAGCGGGGGGCGTAACACCGGGGAGCTGTTTTTT. Its protein is CSGGRNTGELFF. This chain links TRBV29-1 with TRBJ2-2, with D perhaps TRBD1 (6 bases). The CDR3 totals 12 residues. CDR1 is SQVTM and CDR2 is ANQGSEA in the germline V gene. The V gene lost 7 bases and the J gene lost 2 bases, with 8 bases spanning the gap.

The chain combines TRBV7-2 with TRBJ2-5; possibly TRBD1 for D (5 bases). Trimming removed 1 base from V and 5 bases from J, with 8 bases in between. CDR1 is SGHTA, CDR2 FQGNSA, per germline. The CDR3 has 13 residues. CDR3 in amino acids: CASSLEGYETQYF. In DNA form, the CDR3 reads TGTGCCAGCAGCTTAGAGGGGTACGAGACCCAGTACTTC. Full variable domain (rest looked up from reference TRBV7-2 and TRBJ2-5): GAGVSQSPSNKVTEKGKDVELRCDPISGHTALYWYRQSLGQGLEFLIYFQGNSAPDKSGLPSDRFSAERTGGSVSTLTIQRTQQEDSAVYLCASSLEGYETQYFGPGTRLLVL.

The chain joins TRBV5-1 to TRBJ2-2, with D unresolved. V lost 0 bases and J 4 bases, leaving 13 bases between the germline ends. CDR1 and CDR2 from the germline V gene are SGHRS and YFSETQ. The CDR3 consists of 16 residues. CDR3 sequence reads: CASSLGPGLGTGELFF. The CDR3 bases are TGCGCCAGCAGCTTGGGTCCGGGTCTCGGCACCGGGGAGCTGTTTTTT.

In its sample, this clone was seen many times. This chain connects TRBV5-1 to TRBJ2-2; 10 bases are a match to TRBD2. V was pared by 2 bases and J by 3 bases, with 13 bases of the junction left unmatched. The CDR3 totals 19 residues. The germline V gene encodes CDR1 SGHRS and CDR2 YFSETQ. The CDR3 here is CASSFRSGRAWGDTGELFF. The CDR3 DNA follows: TGCGCCAGCAGCTTTCGCAGCGGGAGGGCCTGGGGCGACACCGGGGAGCTGTTTTTT.

Points on this clone: The identical CDR3 is also encoded by other nucleotide sequences in the sample. The genes are TRBV6-1 and TRBJ1-2; D unresolved. Looked up from germline, CDR1 is MNHNS and CDR2 is SASEGT. This CDR3 region has 11 residues. Trimming stripped 6 bases from V and 4 bases from J, with 6 bases between. The CDR3 sequence: CASSPGYGYTF. The CDR3 coding sequence is TGTGCCAGCAGCCCTGGCTATGGCTACACCTTC.

This clone has ten or more counts. The V call is TRBV9, the J call TRBJ2-2; a possible D gene is TRBD1 (6 bases). V lost 3 bases, J lost 6 bases, and 15 bases lay in between. From germline, CDR1 is SGDLS and CDR2 YYNGEE. This CDR3 is 15 amino acids long. CDR3 nucleotides: TGTGCCAGCAGCGAGTACCCCAGGGGCCCCGGGGAGCTGTTTTTT. It translates to CASSEYPRGPGELFF.

This chain links TRBV28 with TRBJ2-5; D is ambiguous. The CDR3 is 14 amino acids. Trimming took off 3 bases at V and 5 bases at J, with 13 bases between the two ends. The V gene's germline CDR1 is MDHEN and CDR2 SYDVKM. CDR3 in DNA: TGTGCCAGCAGTTTTGGGCCTTCCTCTGAGACCCAGTACTTC. It codes for CASSFGPSSETQYF. The variable domain in full, completed from reference TRBV28 and TRBJ2-5, reads DVKVTQSSRYLVKRTGEKVFLECVQDMDHENMFWYRQDPGLGLRLIYFSYDVKMKEKGDIPEGYSVSREKKERFSLILESASTNQTSMYLCASSFGPSSETQYFGPGTRLLVL.

Of note for this clone: Relative to the germline gene, one junction end is altered; a read error may explain this. This chain uses TRBV4-2 with TRBJ1-4; D is perhaps TRBD1 (5 bases). The CDR3 consists of 14 residues. Germline CDR1 is LGHNA and CDR2 is YNFKEQ. The CDR3 coding sequence is TGTGCCAGCAGCCCACAGGTGATTAATGAAAAACTGTTCTTT. It translates to CASSPQVINEKLFF.